These 18 T cell receptor beta chains were all obtained from the same sample, sequenced in a study of blood T cell repertoires in COVID-19 (TCRdb year 2020). The protocol used for the library was the immunoSEQ multiplex PCR assay. Imported from immuneACCESS, the table was reduced by TCRdb to in-frame sequences with V and J called. These copies leave out some clones; in studies compared against another copy, an unresolved V gene accounts for under half, and the cause of the remainder is not known. The sample table holds about 260,000 clones, of which about 87% were seen once. The ten most abundant clones make up over 1.2% of the sample. The sequenced sample consisted of peripheral blood. Source of these receptors: a woman aged 40-49 years who had recovered from COVID-19.

The CDR3 region has the DNA TGTGCCAGCACCACAGGGGGCAATTATAATTCACCCCTCCACTTT. It is translated as CASTTGGNYNSPLHF. V gene TRBV6-5 combines with J gene TRBJ1-6, with 9 nucleotides matching TRBD1. V trimming: 7 bases; J trimming: 4 bases; junction bases outside the gene matches: 5. CDR1 is MNHEY, CDR2 SVGAGI, per germline. The length of the CDR3 is 15 residues.

The rearrangement links TRBV18 to TRBJ1-4; D remains unclear. Trimming stripped 2 bases from V and 7 bases from J, with 5 bases between. The CDR3 runs to 12 residues. The germline V gene encodes CDR1 KGHSH and CDR2 LQKENI. CDR3 protein: CASSPGREKLFF. The CDR3 DNA follows: TGTGCCAGCTCACCAGGGCGTGAAAAACTGTTTTTT.

This clone occurred a few times. The chain recombines TRBV11-1 with TRBJ1-1; 8 nucleotides align to TRBD1. The germline gives CDR1 SGHAT, CDR2 FQDESV (reference sequence). V gave up 3 bases and J gave up 1 base; unmatched junction bases: 7. This CDR3 is 16 amino acids long. The chain's CDR3 is CASSFEAGQGNTEAFF. CDR3 nucleotides: TGTGCCAGCAGCTTCGAGGCCGGACAGGGGAACACTGAAGCTTTCTTT.

The chain employs TRBV7-2 and TRBJ1-3, with D uncertain. Trimming removed 0 bases at V and 6 bases at J, with 6 bases between. There are 13 residues in the CDR3. Germline CDR1 and CDR2: SGHTA and FQGNSA. The CDR3 loop is CASSLAVANTIYF. Written as DNA, the CDR3 is TGTGCCAGCAGCTTAGCGGTGGCAAACACCATATATTTT.

The rearrangement uses TRBV5-1 and TRBJ1-2; no clear D. The CDR3 contains 15 residues. Germline lookup yields CDR1 SGHRS and CDR2 YFSETQ. V gave up 0 bases and J gave up 5 bases, with 14 bases separating them. In DNA, the CDR3 is TGCGCCAGCAGCTTGGACGTTTCGGGGAGGTATGGCTACACCTTC. Translated, it gives CASSLDVSGRYGYTF.

The chain carries TRBV4-2 and TRBJ1-2, with 8 bases matching TRBD1. The germline V gene has CDR1 LGHNA and CDR2 YNFKEQ. The CDR3 consists of 15 residues. V lost 7 bases and J lost 7; bases outside the gene matches: 14. CDR3 protein: CASTRPGQGVGGYTF. The CDR3 DNA sequence: TGTGCCAGCACCAGACCAGGACAGGGCGTAGGTGGCTACACCTTC.

The gene calls are TRBV15 and TRBJ2-3; D possibly corresponds to TRBD2 (6 bases). V lost 3 bases and J lost 2, with 15 bases in between. The CDR3 spans 16 residues. Germline V gene lookup returns CDR1 LNHNV and CDR2 YYDKDF (reference sequence). CDR3 region: CATSSDAGPPTDTQYF. In DNA form, the CDR3 reads TGTGCCACCAGCAGCGACGCGGGGCCCCCCACAGATACGCAGTATTTT.

The genes are TRBV7-2 and TRBJ1-4, with TRBD1 identical over 7 bases. The CDR3 runs 15 residues. CDR1 and CDR2 from the germline V gene are SGHTA and FQGNSA. Trimming cost V 5 bases and J 10 bases; bases outside gene matches: 13. The CDR3 region is CASSTATGLLGKLFF. CDR3 coding DNA: TGTGCCAGCAGCACTGCGACAGGGCTCCTTGGAAAACTGTTTTTT. Filled out from reference TRBV7-2 and TRBJ1-4, the complete variable domain reads GAGVSQSPSNKVTEKGKDVELRCDPISGHTALYWYRQSLGQGLEFLIYFQGNSAPDKSGLPSDRFSAERTGGSVSTLTIQRTQQEDSAVYLCASSTATGLLGKLFFGSGTQLSVL.

The chain has TRBV14 and TRBJ1-2, with TRBD1 matching over 7 bases. V lost 2 bases and J lost 4; bases outside the gene matches: 7. The CDR3 covers 15 residues. The germline gives CDR1 SGHDN, CDR2 FVKESK. The CDR3 DNA reads as TGTGCCAGCAGCCAACAGCAGGGGGGTGGCTATGGCTACACCTTC. Translation: CASSQQQGGGYGYTF.

The CDR3 loop reads CASSYSPGQGVDEQYF. As DNA, the CDR3 is TGTGCCAGCAGTTACTCACCGGGACAGGGTGTCGACGAGCAGTACTTC. The chain recombines TRBV6-8 with TRBJ2-7; 9 bases map to TRBD1. From germline, CDR1 is MNHGY and CDR2 SAAAGT. The CDR3 extends over 16 amino acids. Trimming cost V 0 bases and J 5 bases; bases outside gene matches: 8.

The chain recombines TRBV20-1 with TRBJ1-2; D is unresolved. The V gene's germline CDR1 is DFQATT and CDR2 SNEGSKA (reference sequence). The CDR3 runs to 15 residues. V dropped 3 bases and J dropped 0 bases, with 14 bases sitting between them. CDR3 coding DNA: TGCAGTGCTAGTCGAGCCGTAACCTCTAACTATGGCTACACCTTC. Translating it yields CSASRAVTSNYGYTF.

This clone was found a few times. The chain recombines TRBV7-6 with TRBJ2-1, with D hard to call. This CDR3 has 11 residues. V lost 5 bases and J lost 10, with 9 bases in between. In germline, CDR1 is SGHVS, CDR2 FNYEAQ. The CDR3: CASSAATEQFF. As DNA, the CDR3 is TGTGCCAGCAGCGCCGCTACCGAGCAGTTCTTC.

V usage is TRBV4-3 and J usage is TRBJ1-1, with 7 bases aligning to TRBD1. There are 17 residues in the CDR3. V gave up 0 bases and J gave up 1 base; unmatched junction bases: 8. Germline V gene sequence: CDR1 LGHNA, CDR2 YSLEER. In DNA, the CDR3 is TGCGCCAGCAGCCAAGAACATTGGGACAGCGGGAACACTGAAGCTTTCTTT. It encodes CASSQEHWDSGNTEAFF.

The V call is TRBV19, the J call TRBJ1-1; 9 bases agree with TRBD1. J lost 12 bases, V lost 6 bases, and 14 bases had no gene match. This CDR3 contains 14 residues. Germline CDR1 LNHDA, CDR2 SQIVND (reference sequence). The CDR3, as DNA: TGTGCCAGTAGCACCGGGACAGGGAGGCCGATATCTTTCTTT. Protein: CASSTGTGRPISFF.

In its sample, this clone was seen once. The rearrangement uses TRBV10-2 and TRBJ2-1; a possible D gene is TRBD2 (5 bases). The CDR3 is 16 amino acids. Trimming shortened V by 3 bases and J by 0 bases, and 12 bases separated the two germline ends. Germline loops: CDR1 WSHSY, CDR2 SAAADI. CDR3 nucleotide sequence: TGCGCCAGCAGTGAACTCAGGAGGAACTCCTACAATGAGCAGTTCTTC. Residues: CASSELRRNSYNEQFF.

V and J are TRBV2 and TRBJ1-2, with D maybe TRBD1 (6 bases). Germline assignment: CDR1 SNHLY and CDR2 FYNNEI. The V end lost 11 bases, the J end lost 4 bases, and 17 bases lay between the germline ends. This CDR3 has 13 amino acids. This CDR3 reads CAARGGLGYGYTF. CDR3 nucleotide sequence: TGTGCCGCCCGGGGGGGGCTAGGCTATGGCTACACCTTC.

V gene TRBV18 combines with J gene TRBJ2-5, with 9 bases that match TRBD2. Germline V lookup: CDR1 KGHSH, CDR2 LQKENI. The CDR3 has 15 residues. The V and J ends lost 5 bases and 3 bases, in that order; junction bases with no gene match: 7. DNA for the CDR3: TGTGCCAGCTCAAGAAGCGGGGGGAAGGAAGAGACCCAGTACTTC. This codes for CASSRSGGKEETQYF.

This chain joins TRBV2 and TRBJ2-3, with 8 bases that match TRBD2. Unmatched junction bases numbered 13, after V lost 7 bases and J lost 10 bases. Germline V gives CDR1 SNHLY, CDR2 FYNNEI. This CDR3 has 14 residues. CDR3 region: CASTERRTGGSQYF. CDR3 DNA: TGTGCCAGCACCGAGAGGAGGACGGGGGGGTCGCAGTATTTT.